These T cell receptor beta chains were read from a single sample in a study of CD8 T cells in Susac syndrome. TCRdb re-called the immunoSEQ multiplex PCR reads with MiXCR, one entry per CDR3 protein. This sample yields about 210,000 distinct CDR3 sequences, of which 85% to 95% are seen a single time; approximately 0.1% belongs to the top ten. The specimen was CD4+ T cells from PBMCs. These receptors came from a human donor in good health. The CDR3 runs from the conserved cysteine through the conserved F or W. Fields, in order: D gene, J gene, clone size, V gene, CDR3 protein, CDR3 DNA. A D gene is named only where the DNA matches it firmly. The size field is filled for only some rows; it gives once, few, many or a size class.

- | TRBJ2-1 | - | TRBV11-2 | CASSLGPSSGLRPYNEQFF | TGTGCCAGCAGCTTAGGCCCTTCTTCAGGGTTGCGTCCCTACAATGAGCAGTTCTTC
TRBD2 | TRBJ2-4 | - | TRBV28 | CASSRSGGLRDIQYF | TGTGCCAGCAGTCGGTCGGGAGGCCTGCGGGACATTCAGTACTTC
TRBD1 | TRBJ2-1 | - | TRBV24-1 | CATQSGTGAPNEQFF | TGTGCCACCCAGTCAGGGACAGGGGCCCCCAATGAGCAGTTCTTC
- | TRBJ1-2 | - | TRBV3-1 | CASSHAQGNNYGYTF | TGTGCCAGCAGCCATGCCCAGGGTAATAACTATGGCTACACCTTC
- | TRBJ1-5 | - | TRBV24-1 | CATSHTDSNQPQHF | TGTGCCACCAGTCACACCGATAGCAATCAGCCCCAGCATTTT
TRBD2 | TRBJ2-1 | - | TRBV24-1 | CATSEPWASGDYNEQFF | TGTGCCACCAGTGAACCCTGGGCTAGCGGAGACTACAATGAGCAGTTCTTC
TRBD1 | TRBJ2-1 | - | TRBV28 | CATTGDLGLNEQFF | TGTGCCACTACAGGGGATCTGGGGCTCAATGAGCAGTTCTTC
- | TRBJ1-6 | - | TRBV5-1 | CASSLEGGSDSPLHF | TGCGCCAGCAGCTTGGAGGGCGGTAGTGATTCACCCCTCCACTTT
TRBD1 | TRBJ2-7 | once | TRBV12-3/TRBV12-4 | CASTTGTERYEQYF | TGTGCCAGCACCACCGGGACAGAGCGCTACGAGCAGTACTTC
TRBD1 | TRBJ1-4 | - | TRBV5-4 | CASSSATGVDNEKLFF | TGTGCCAGCAGCTCCGCAACAGGGGTTGATAATGAAAAACTGTTTTTT
- | TRBJ1-2 | - | TRBV29-1 | CSVVGIRTGQDGYTF | TGCAGCGTTGTAGGAATCCGCACAGGGCAGGATGGCTACACCTTC
- | TRBJ2-5 | - | TRBV20-1 | CSARFSNQETQYF | TGCAGTGCCCGATTTAGTAACCAAGAGACCCAGTACTTC
- | TRBJ2-6 | - | TRBV20-1 | CSARADSSGANVLTF | TGCAGTGCTAGAGCCGACAGTTCTGGGGCCAACGTCCTGACTTTC
- | TRBJ2-1 | - | TRBV11-2 | CASSLEQGVFTEQFF | TGTGCCAGCAGCTTAGAACAGGGAGTCTTCACTGAGCAGTTCTTC
- | TRBJ1-2 | - | TRBV30 | CALSGGGDYGYTF | TGTGCCTTGTCAGGTGGGGGTGATTATGGCTACACCTTC
- | TRBJ1-4 | - | TRBV20-1 | CSAGENEKLFF | TGCAGTGCAGGGGAAAATGAAAAACTGTTTTTT
TRBD2 | TRBJ2-1 | - | TRBV12-3/TRBV12-4 | CASSPGGRTVDEQFF | TGTGCCAGCAGTCCGGGGGGGCGCACCGTCGATGAGCAGTTCTTC
TRBD2 | TRBJ2-3 | - | TRBV3-1 | CASSQLLAGSTDTQYF | TGTGCCAGCAGCCAATTGTTAGCGGGGTCCACAGATACGCAGTATTTT
TRBD2 | TRBJ2-5 | - | TRBV27 | CASSTVAGGTNQETQYF | TGTGCCAGCAGTACGGTAGCGGGAGGGACAAACCAAGAGACCCAGTACTTC
- | TRBJ1-4 | - | TRBV12-3/TRBV12-4 | CASSPGTLDRLFF | TGTGCCAGCAGTCCCGGGACCCTTGACAGGCTGTTTTTT
- | TRBJ1-5 | - | TRBV3-1 | CASSQAYGNQPQHF | TGTGCCAGCAGCCAAGCATACGGGAATCAGCCCCAGCATTTT
- | TRBJ1-1 | - | TRBV20-1 | CSASGLTEAFF | TGCAGTGCTAGTGGACTCACTGAAGCTTTCTTT
- | TRBJ2-7 | - | TRBV5-1 | CASSYGQTSNEQYF | TGCGCCAGCAGCTACGGACAGACTTCGAACGAGCAGTACTTC
- | TRBJ1-1 | - | TRBV9 | CASSAYREKGGTEAFF | TGTGCCAGCAGCGCCTACAGGGAGAAAGGCGGCACTGAAGCTTTCTTT
TRBD1 | TRBJ1-4 | - | TRBV28 | CASSPTGLNEKLFF | TGTGCCAGCAGTCCGACAGGGCTTAATGAAAAACTGTTTTTT
- | TRBJ1-1 | - | TRBV6-2/TRBV6-3 | CASSLRAGTEAFF | TGTGCCAGCAGTTTACGGGCCGGAACTGAAGCTTTCTTT
TRBD2 | TRBJ2-4 | - | TRBV20-1 | CSARDFLAGGLAKNIQYF | TGCAGTGCTAGAGATTTCCTAGCGGGGGGACTAGCCAAAAACATTCAGTACTTC
TRBD2 | TRBJ2-3 | - | TRBV27 | CASGSASLAGGPPDTQYF | TGTGCCTCTGGGTCGGCATCTTTAGCGGGAGGGCCTCCAGATACGCAGTATTTT
- | TRBJ2-7 | - | TRBV7-8 | CASSYPWRVEEQYF | TGTGCCAGCAGCTACCCATGGAGGGTCGAGGAGCAGTACTTC
- | TRBJ2-1 | - | TRBV20-1 | CSANPTNGYNEQFF | TGCAGTGCTAACCCCACGAACGGCTACAATGAGCAGTTCTTC
- | TRBJ2-4 | - | TRBV6-5 | CASSEGGIGDIQYF | TGTGCCAGCAGTGAGGGCGGGATCGGAGACATTCAGTACTTC
- | TRBJ2-1 | - | TRBV12-3/TRBV12-4 | CASSSPIGAGQFF | TGTGCCAGCAGTTCTCCTATCGGTGCTGGGCAGTTCTTC
TRBD2 | TRBJ2-1 | - | TRBV20-1 | CSAGTNGVYEQFF | TGCAGTGCTGGGACTAACGGGGTATATGAGCAGTTCTTC
- | TRBJ1-1 | - | TRBV20-1 | CSARGQQGNTEAFF | TGCAGTGCTAGAGGTCAACAGGGGAACACTGAAGCTTTCTTT
- | TRBJ1-5 | - | TRBV30 | CAWKREGSQPQHF | TGTGCCTGGAAAAGGGAGGGAAGTCAGCCCCAGCATTTT
- | TRBJ2-7 | - | TRBV29-1 | CSVERAYEQYF | TGCAGCGTTGAAAGGGCGTACGAGCAGTACTTC
TRBD2 | TRBJ2-3 | - | TRBV29-1 | CSVTIAGGPTDTQYF | TGCAGCGTTACTATAGCGGGAGGGCCTACGGATACGCAGTATTTT
- | TRBJ1-1 | - | TRBV25-1 | CASSVTGNTEAFF | TGTGCCAGCAGTGTTACAGGGAACACTGAAGCTTTCTTT
- | TRBJ1-2 | - | TRBV30 | CAWSVLARNDDGYTF | TGTGCCTGGAGTGTATTAGCCAGAAACGATGATGGCTACACCTTC
- | TRBJ1-1 | - | TRBV3-1 | CASSQLDEAFF | TGTGCCAGCAGCCAACTCGATGAAGCTTTCTTT
- | TRBJ1-2 | - | TRBV30 | CAWSVGPRGRVGYTF | TGTGCCTGGAGTGTGGGGCCCCGGGGGCGAGTCGGCTACACCTTC
- | TRBJ1-1 | - | TRBV5-1 | CASSPGRGNTEAFF | TGCGCCAGCAGCCCTGGCCGTGGGAACACTGAAGCTTTCTTT
TRBD1 | TRBJ2-7 | once | TRBV6-2/TRBV6-3 | CASSGQDGLGGTKQYF | TGTGCCAGCAGCGGACAGGACGGGCTAGGGGGAACAAAGCAGTACTTC
- | TRBJ1-4 | - | TRBV29-1 | CSVDLEGEKLFF | TGCAGCGTTGATCTAGAAGGTGAAAAACTGTTTTTT
TRBD2 | TRBJ2-3 | - | TRBV5-6 | CASSTRLAGGTDTQYF | TGTGCCAGCAGCACCCGACTAGCGGGAGGCACCGATACGCAGTATTTT